This T cell receptor beta chain originates from a study of CD8 T cells in ankylosing spondylitis. Findings of the study overall: Peripheral blood samples showed relatively rare disease-linked clones, and these clones were CD8+. The clones that were linked to disease were reported to be significantly enriched in matched synovial fluid samples from ankylosing spondylitis patients. Among TCR beta sequences, a motif of roughly 8 highly homologous variants appeared characteristic of ankylosing spondylitis blood.

As the method for making TCR beta libraries, quantitative 5'-RACE with molecular barcodes was used. TCRdb processed the 5' RACE reads anew with MiXCR; each CDR3 protein has one entry. The data contain around 94,000 distinct CDR3 sequences, around 8.3% of them seen just once; the ten biggest clones take up approximately 30%. As to this clonotype: Its specificity is unknown.

What was sequenced was blood, either unsorted or a sorted T cell fraction (not recorded which). This receptor was obtained from a male donor with ankylosing spondylitis.

The CDR3 spells CAITDPGTTGNEQFF. The CDR3 coding sequence is TGTGCCATCACCGACCCGGGGACAACGGGGAATGAGCAGTTCTTC. This chain connects TRBV10-3 to TRBJ2-1; D is possibly TRBD1 (6 bases). CDR3 size: 15 residues. Between the trimmed V and J ends, which lost 7 bases and 7 bases, there was a span of 20 bases. Germline-derived CDR1 and CDR2 are ENHRY and SYGVKD.